Each of the 28 T cell receptor beta chains below was sequenced from the same sample in a study of chemoradiotherapy in HPV16-positive cancers. Data came from immunoSEQ multiplex PCR; TCRdb stores just in-frame clones and leaves some out. The sample includes about 68,000 clones, 85% to 90% seen only once; the top ten take over 4%. The input for sequencing was blood, taken from a patient who underwent chemoradiotherapy. These receptor sequences come from a human donor with HPV-associated anogenital cancer.

This clone was seen only once. The rearrangement uses TRBV5-1 and TRBJ2-6; D not certain. The CDR3 loop spans 14 amino acids. Germline-derived CDR1 and CDR2 are SGHRS and YFSETQ. Trimming shortened V by 1 base and J by 0 bases, and 2 bases separated the two germline ends. CDR3 sequence (DNA): TGCGCCAGCAGCTTGTCCTCTGGGGCCAACGTCCTGACTTTC. This codes for CASSLSSGANVLTF.

This chain connects TRBV29-1 to TRBJ2-5; TRBD2 matches at 7 bases. CDR3 length: 12 amino acids. V trimming: 6 bases; J trimming: 5 bases; junction bases outside the gene matches: 6. Germline V CDR1 and CDR2: SQVTM, ANQGSEA. The CDR3, as DNA: TGCAGCGTGGGCGGGAGTGGGGAGACCCAGTACTTC. This codes for CSVGGSGETQYF.

The chain uses TRBV30 and TRBJ2-1; D is perhaps TRBD1 (6 bases). The V gene's germline CDR1 is GTSNPN and CDR2 SVGIG (reference sequence). V was shortened by 5 bases and J by 8 bases, with 10 bases between the two germline ends. CDR3 length: 11 residues. CDR3 amino acids: CAWCKGDEQFF. CDR3 nucleotide sequence: TGTGCCTGGTGCAAGGGGGATGAGCAGTTCTTC.

CDR3 amino acids: CASIMGEGNNEQFF. In nucleotides, the CDR3 is TGTGCCAGCATCATGGGAGAGGGTAACAATGAGCAGTTCTTC. The chain uses TRBV2 and TRBJ2-1; D might be TRBD2 (5 bases). V lost 7 bases and J 5 bases, leaving 15 bases between the germline ends. CDR1 is SNHLY, CDR2 FYNNEI, per germline. CDR3 length: 14 amino acids. Supplemented by reference TRBV2 and TRBJ2-1, the full variable domain reads EPEVTQTPSHQVTQMGQEVILRCVPISNHLYFYWYRQILGQKVEFLVSFYNNEISEKSEIFDDQFSVERPDGSNFTLKIRSTKLEDSAMYFCASIMGEGNNEQFFGPGTRLTVL.

The gene calls are TRBV15 and TRBJ2-1; 12 nucleotides match TRBD1. CDR3 size: 17 residues. The ends lost 8 bases at V and 4 bases at J; junction bases unmatched: 12. Germline lookup yields CDR1 LNHNV and CDR2 YYDKDF (reference sequence). CDR3 in DNA: TGTGCCACCCAACACGGGACAGGGGGCGTGATGTACAATGAGCAGTTCTTC. Translated, it gives CATQHGTGGVMYNEQFF.

This clone occurred once. This rearrangement joins TRBV30 to TRBJ1-4; no clear D gene. V was shortened by 0 bases and J by 4 bases, with 9 bases between the two germline ends. There are 14 residues in the CDR3. Germline V CDR1 and CDR2: GTSNPN, SVGIG (reference sequence). This CDR3 is CAWSVFGSNEKLFF. The CDR3, as DNA: TGTGCCTGGAGTGTATTCGGGAGTAATGAAAAACTGTTTTTT.

This chain connects TRBV23-1 to TRBJ2-5, with 7 bases that match TRBD1. TRBV23-1 is an open reading frame whose function is uncertain. This CDR3 has 19 residues. Trimming at V came to 2 bases and at J to 7 bases, leaving 22 bases not matched to a gene. The CDR3 is CASSQVSYDSTGVRGTQYF. CDR3 nucleotides: TGCGCCAGCAGTCAAGTATCTTACGACTCAACAGGGGTAAGAGGGACCCAGTACTTC.

This clone was counted between two and nine times. The chain links TRBV28 to TRBJ2-3; 10 bases match TRBD2. The CDR3 sequence is 16 residues long. Germline-derived CDR1 and CDR2 are MDHEN and SYDVKM. The J segment lost 5 bases and the V segment lost 1 base, leaving 6 bases of the junction unmatched. DNA of the CDR3: TGTGCCAGCAGTTTATCCCTAGCGGGAGTAATAGATACGCAGTATTTT. This gives the protein CASSLSLAGVIDTQYF.

V gene TRBV4-1 combines with J gene TRBJ2-5; 7 nucleotides match TRBD2. The DNA matches TRBJ2-7 better at its end, which makes the J call doubtful. The CDR3 loop spans 16 amino acids. The V gene's germline CDR1 is MGHRA and CDR2 YSYEKL. The CDR3 sequence is CASSYAGASGPPEQYF. The CDR3 DNA reads as TGCGCCAGCAGCTACGCCGGAGCTAGCGGTCCACCCGAGCAGTACTTC.

This clone was observed a single time. This sequence joins TRBV6-5 and TRBJ1-2, with a weak D call TRBD1 (6 bases). V lost 2 bases and J lost 3, with 13 bases in between. Germline V gene data show CDR1 as MNHEY and CDR2 as SVGAGI. The CDR3 consists of 15 residues. The CDR3 spells CASSYGQGYDYGYTF. In DNA, the CDR3 is TGTGCCAGCAGTTACGGGCAGGGGTACGACTATGGCTACACCTTC.

The CDR3 DNA sequence: TGTGCCAGCAGTCCCTACCGGGACGCCCCTGGCTACACCTTC. It is translated as CASSPYRDAPGYTF. The rearrangement joins TRBV27 to TRBJ1-2; D may be TRBD1 (5 bases). The CDR3 has 14 residues. From germline, CDR1 is MNHEY and CDR2 SMNVEV (reference sequence). V was cut by 5 bases and J by 7 bases, with 17 bases left in between.

V and J are TRBV10-1 and TRBJ1-3; D ambiguous. The germline V and J ends were trimmed by 5 bases and 0 bases, with 5 bases remaining between them. Germline CDR1 is WNHNN and CDR2 is SYGVQD (reference sequence). This CDR3 comprises 13 residues. CDR3 nucleotides: TGCGCCAGCAGTATGCTCTCTGGAAACACCATATATTTT. Its translation is CASSMLSGNTIYF.

V gene TRBV11-2 combines with J gene TRBJ2-1; 10 positions agree with TRBD2. V lost 5 bases, J lost 6 bases, and 7 bases stayed unmatched. Germline lookup yields CDR1 SGHAT and CDR2 FQNNGV. This CDR3 is 15 amino acids long. This chain's CDR3 is CASSRAGGQSNEQFF. The CDR3 DNA reads TGTGCCAGCAGCCGAGCGGGGGGGCAGAGCAATGAGCAGTTCTTC.

The chain combines TRBV9 with TRBJ1-6, with D unclear. The CDR3 has 17 amino acids. The germline V and J ends were trimmed by 0 bases and 0 bases, with 10 bases remaining between them. Germline lookup yields CDR1 SGDLS and CDR2 YYNGEE. CDR3 nucleotides: TGTGCCAGCAGCGTAGGTCTTATGAGCTCCTATAATTCACCCCTCCACTTT. Amino acids: CASSVGLMSSYNSPLHF.

The rearrangement uses TRBV27 and TRBJ2-3, with 7 bases aligning to TRBD1. V lost 4 bases, J lost 2 bases, and 6 bases stayed unmatched. Germline V lookup: CDR1 MNHEY, CDR2 SMNVEV (reference sequence). The CDR3 contains 15 residues. CDR3 protein: CASSSGDRATDTQYF. Here the CDR3 DNA reads TGTGCCAGCAGTTCCGGAGACAGGGCCACAGATACGCAGTATTTT.

This rearrangement joins TRBV28 to TRBJ1-2; D not certain. V lost 5 bases and J 0 bases, leaving 16 bases between the germline ends. Germline values: CDR1 MDHEN, CDR2 SYDVKM. CDR3 length: 16 amino acids. Here the CDR3 reads CASSPTPGEPNYGYTF. CDR3 nucleotide sequence: TGTGCCAGCAGTCCGACCCCCGGGGAACCTAACTATGGCTACACCTTC.

V gene TRBV6-1 combines with J gene TRBJ1-1, with D unclear. V was shortened by 7 bases and J by 0 bases, with 15 bases between the two germline ends. The CDR3 length is 15 residues. The germline V gene has CDR1 MNHNS and CDR2 SASEGT. CDR3 protein: CASTARRDMNTEAFF. The CDR3 nucleotides read TGTGCCAGCACGGCCAGGCGAGATATGAACACTGAAGCTTTCTTT.

The chain employs TRBV30 and TRBJ1-4, with D hard to call. The germline gives CDR1 GTSNPN, CDR2 SVGIG (reference sequence). The CDR3 has 13 residues. Trimming removed 4 bases from V and 2 bases from J, with 8 bases in between. In DNA, the CDR3 is TGTGCCTGGAAAACTCAGACTAATGAAAAACTGTTTTTT. Its protein product is CAWKTQTNEKLFF.

The rearrangement links TRBV5-4 to TRBJ2-2; TRBD2 matches 10 bases. J gave up 6 bases and V 1 base, and 18 bases lay outside the gene matches. This CDR3 has 20 amino acids. CDR1 is SGHNT, CDR2 YYREEE, per germline (reference sequence). This CDR3 is CASSLSPGGRASGSPGELFF. Here the CDR3 DNA reads TGTGCCAGCAGCTTGTCCCCAGGGGGCAGGGCTAGCGGGAGCCCCGGGGAGCTGTTTTTT.

V and J are TRBV5-1 and TRBJ2-5; TRBD2 might be the D (6 bases). CDR1 is SGHRS and CDR2 is YFSETQ in the germline V gene. The V and J ends lost 0 bases and 1 base respectively, with 7 bases between them. The CDR3 has 14 amino acids. Here the CDR3 reads CASSLAGSQETQYF. The CDR3 DNA reads TGCGCCAGCAGCTTGGCCGGGAGCCAAGAGACCCAGTACTTC. Complete variable domain (other parts from reference TRBV5-1 and TRBJ2-5): KAGVTQTPRYLIKTRGQQVTLSCSPISGHRSVSWYQQTPGQGLQFLFEYFSETQRNKGNFPGRFSGRQFSNSRSEMNVSTLELGDSALYLCASSLAGSQETQYFGPGTRLLVL.

The rearrangement joins TRBV5-6 to TRBJ2-2; D is unclear. CDR1 is SGHDT and CDR2 is YYEEEE in the germline V gene. The CDR3 is 13 residues long. The ends were cut back, 1 base at V and 6 bases at J, with 7 bases in the middle. In DNA, the CDR3 is TGTGCCAGCAGCTTGAGTCCATCCGGGGAGCTGTTTTTT. This sequence encodes CASSLSPSGELFF.

This clone has a single count. The chain combines TRBV5-8 with TRBJ1-3, with D perhaps matching TRBD1 (6 bases). Germline-derived CDR1 and CDR2 are SGHTS and YDEGEE. V lost 4 bases and J lost 0, with 14 bases in between. The CDR3 runs 16 residues. The CDR3 is CASSPGHQLSGNTIYF. CDR3 DNA: TGTGCCAGCAGCCCGGGACACCAGCTCTCTGGAAACACCATATATTTT.

This rearrangement joins TRBV28 to TRBJ2-7, with D possibly being TRBD2 (6 bases). The V and J ends lost 3 bases and 6 bases respectively, with 15 bases between them. Germline values: CDR1 MDHEN, CDR2 SYDVKM. This CDR3 comprises 14 residues. CDR3 nucleotides: TGTGCCAGCAGTTTTGGGAGGCTATACGCCGAGCAGTACTTC. Residues: CASSFGRLYAEQYF. The complete variable domain, with remaining parts taken from reference TRBV28 and TRBJ2-7, reads DVKVTQSSRYLVKRTGEKVFLECVQDMDHENMFWYRQDPGLGLRLIYFSYDVKMKEKGDIPEGYSVSREKKERFSLILESASTNQTSMYLCASSFGRLYAEQYFGPGTRLTVT.

This rearrangement joins TRBV9 to TRBJ2-1, with 8 bases that match TRBD1. The V gene end was trimmed by 2 bases and the J gene end by 4 bases; junction bases not matched to a gene: 8. CDR1 and CDR2 (germline): SGDLS, YYNGEE. The CDR3 loop spans 16 amino acids. The CDR3 spells CASSVSGGNLYNEQFF. Written as DNA, the CDR3 is TGTGCCAGCAGCGTTTCAGGGGGCAATCTATACAATGAGCAGTTCTTC.

The rearrangement joins TRBV10-3 to TRBJ2-5; D gene ambiguous. Germline assignment: CDR1 ENHRY and CDR2 SYGVKD. Trimming took 1 base from V and 1 from J, leaving 7 bases between them. The CDR3 has 14 amino acids. DNA of the CDR3: TGTGCCATCAGTGAGTGGTCAGGCCAAGAGACCCAGTACTTC. Translation gives CAISEWSGQETQYF.

CDR3 sequence reads: CASSRQSAQGNTEAFF. The CDR3 region has the DNA TGTGCCAGCAGCCGACAGTCGGCCCAAGGAAACACTGAAGCTTTCTTT. V is TRBV7-9 and J is TRBJ1-1; a possible D gene is TRBD1 (5 bases). Germline CDR1 and CDR2: SEHNR and FQNEAQ (reference sequence). Trimming pared 5 bases from V and 2 bases from J, leaving 18 bases between. The CDR3 has 16 residues.

The rearrangement links TRBV28 to TRBJ1-2, with D possibly being TRBD1 (5 bases). The germline V gene has CDR1 MDHEN and CDR2 SYDVKM. V lost 4 bases and J 7 bases, leaving 13 bases between the germline ends. This CDR3 has 13 amino acids. CDR3 residues: CASSSPDSRGYTF. CDR3 DNA: TGTGCCAGCAGTTCGCCAGACAGCCGTGGCTACACCTTC.

This chain links TRBV27 with TRBJ2-5, with D perhaps matching TRBD2 (5 bases). Trimming removed 7 bases at V and 7 bases at J, with 16 bases between. CDR3 length: 13 amino acids. CDR1 and CDR2 (germline): MNHEY, SMNVEV (reference sequence). CDR3 region: CASTTAESGTQYF. The CDR3 DNA sequence: TGTGCCAGCACTACGGCGGAAAGCGGGACCCAGTACTTC.